A single T cell receptor beta chain is shown here with its context. Germline values: CDR1 MNHEY, CDR2 SMNVEV (reference sequence). The CDR3 spans 13 residues. Trimming stripped 0 bases from V and 7 bases from J, with 10 bases between. The data were taken from a study of CD8+CD57+ T cells in acquired aplastic anemia. Both TCR beta VDJ combination and CDR3 sequence profiling were carried out. Genomic DNA was the template for this profiling. One entry per CDR3 protein results from TCRdb running MiXCR on the reads. This sample has hundreds of thousands of distinct CDR3 sequences, with around 30% found just once. Selection for sequencing was limited to patients who had shown CD8+CD57+ cell expansion by flow cytometry.

This rearrangement joins TRBV27 to TRBJ2-7; D is ambiguous. The source material was sorted CD4+, CD8+, or CD8+CD57+ T cells (not recorded which) from PBMCs. The origin of this receptor is a human donor with aplastic anemia. CDR3 sequence reads: CASSLSHLGEQYF. The CDR3 DNA follows: TGTGCCAGCAGTTTATCGCACTTGGGGGAGCAGTACTTC.